This TCR delta chain was sequenced in a study of γδ T cells in repeated Plasmodium falciparum infection (dated by TCRdb to the early 2020s). Regarding the research as a whole: The natural-infection arm enrolled Malian children exposed to intense seasonal malaria transmission, compared against age and gender matched Australian children. Four controlled human malaria infections were administered to five malaria-naive U.S. adults over approximately 580 days by bites from P. falciparum NF54-infected Anopheles stephensi mosquitoes. Samples were collected from controlled-infection subjects at baseline, immediately before selected infections, and 21 days after each infection. Malian gammadelta TCR repertoires were analysed cross-sectionally during no-transmission periods and longitudinally across acute febrile malaria episodes. In the study, the shaping of the human gammadelta T cell repertoire by repeated Plasmodium falciparum infection was examined using natural infection in Mali and controlled human malaria infection.

The library came from multiplex PCR. TCRdb records Illumina MiSeq as the sequencer. Both TCR gamma (TRG) and TCR delta (TRD) chains were sequenced from each sorted gammadelta T cell sample. The original pipeline was this. The repertoire analyses used clonotype tree plots, the accumulated frequency of the top 20 clonotypes, and diversity index (DI) and D75 metrics. Via CATT, TCRdb reprocessed the public reads, and rows with identical DNA were then joined. These V and J calls are TCRdb output, not the study's own analysis. The sample yields under 60,000 delta-chain clones; 1.6% were counted once. The ten largest make up 7.5% to 10% of the sample. This clone was seen more than once but under ten times. Its specific antigen is unknown. No base qualities exist here, and no much larger clone lies one base off it. The investigation overall reported the following: A highly stable polyclonal repertoire over time and infection, with many inter-individual overlapping TCRgamma sequences, was shown by Vgamma9/Vdelta2+ TCR repertoires. The controlled-infection cohort was small, limiting analysis of inter-individual variability in gammadelta T cell responses. Compared with the repertoires of Australian children, the Vdelta2-negative gammadelta TCR repertoires of Malian children appeared more clonally expanded, less diverse and less shared. Generalizability was limited because the Malian cohort came from a small rural village made up predominantly of one ethnic group. Waves of new clonotype selection in Vdelta2-negative, largely Vdelta1+, gammadelta TCR repertoires appeared to be driven by repeated controlled infections.

For bulk TCR repertoire analysis, Vgamma9/Vdelta2+ and Vdelta2-negative gammadelta T cell populations were flow-sorted out of peripheral blood mononuclear cells. The CDR3, from cysteine to phenylalanine, totals 16 residues. The entry retains the CDR3 DNA only, 48 bases that are in frame from base 1. Deletion took 3 bases off V and 2 bases off J, with a span of 18 bases between the germline ends. In the germline V gene, CDR1 corresponds to GEAIGNYY and CDR2 to EKD. The sequence was obtained from a pool of human donors (malaria-infected and uninfected, not separated). The rearranged chain carries TRDV2 and TRDJ1; TRDD3 is perhaps the D gene, given 5 matching bases. Matching the DNA to germline supplied the J gene, which TCRdb does not give. The sample consisted of gamma-delta T cells from blood. The nucleotide sequence is TGTGCCTGTGACCCCCTCGTGGGTGGGGAGACCGATAAACTCATCTTT. This encodes CACDPLVGGETDKLIF.